This TCR beta chain was sequenced during a study of Graves' ophthalmopathy and Graves' hyperthyroidism. Study summary: Investigators collected peripheral blood at initial diagnosis, before any treatment was given.

Amplification from RNA transcripts yielded the TCR beta CDR3 regions. HTBI-primed RT-PCR formed the first round, and a multiplex PCR formed the second. MiXCR, applied by TCRdb to the multiplex PCR reads, yields one record per CDR3 protein. Of roughly 170,000 distinct CDR3 sequences listed, around 39% are singletons. This clonotype has at least ten counts. What it binds is not known. General study results and limits: The 13-signature model separated ophthalmopathy from stable hyperthyroidism at 85% to 90% sensitivity and around 77% specificity. Blood contained most expanded thyroid clonotypes exceeding 0.001 frequency.

Sequencing was done on a sample of peripheral blood. The receptor comes from a man younger than 45 with Graves' ophthalmopathy.

The DNA for the CDR3 is TGCGCCAGCAGCCAAGAGGCGCAAGAGACCCAGTACTTC. Translating it yields CASSQEAQETQYF. The rearrangement links TRBV4-3 to TRBJ2-5; no clear D. Trimming shortened V by 0 bases and J by 2 bases, and 4 bases separated the two germline ends. The CDR3 extends over 13 amino acids. Germline CDR1 and CDR2: LGHNA and YSLEER.